These T cell receptor beta chains were read from a single sample in a study of OX40 agonist ivuxolimab in advanced cancers. Data came from immunoSEQ multiplex PCR; TCRdb stores just in-frame clones and leaves some out. The sample has 39,000 or so clones; less than 90% are singletons. Sequenced here: CD4+ or CD8+ T cells sorted from blood, sampled in a trial of the OX40 agonist ivuxolimab. These receptors came from an adult with an advanced solid tumor such as melanoma, head and neck, liver or kidney cancer. CDR3s include the opening cysteine and the closing phenylalanine or tryptophan. D genes are given only for firm matches. Some rows mark clone size as missing; the rest say once, few, many or name a class of expanded clone.

>TRBV9|.|.|TRBJ2-4
CASSVSGSAKNIQYF
TGTGCCAGCAGCGTGTCAGGCTCTGCCAAAAACATTCAGTACTTC
>TRBV19|TRBD1|.|TRBJ2-7
CATQPGTGAYEQYF
TGTGCCACCCAACCCGGGACAGGGGCCTACGAGCAGTACTTC
>TRBV6-1|TRBD1|.|TRBJ1-2
CASSEDRGRVLGYTF
TGTGCCAGCAGTGAGGACAGGGGGCGGGTACTCGGCTACACCTTC
>TRBV5-6|.|.|TRBJ2-7
CASSRTARVDWGEQYF
TGTGCCAGCAGCAGAACTGCCCGCGTAGATTGGGGCGAGCAGTACTTC
>TRBV7-9|TRBD1|.|TRBJ2-7
CASSDGQGRYEQYF
TGTGCCAGCAGCGACGGACAGGGTCGGTACGAGCAGTACTTC
>TRBV4-3|TRBD2|.|TRBJ2-2
CASSLGTRGNTGELFF
TGCGCCAGCAGCCTTGGGACTAGAGGGAACACCGGGGAGCTGTTTTTT
>TRBV10-3|.|.|TRBJ2-3
CAISEPDMDTQYF
TGTGCCATCAGTGAACCGGACATGGATACGCAGTATTTT
>TRBV27|.|.|TRBJ1-1
CASSLWGVRDVEELTEAFF
TGTGCCAGCAGTTTATGGGGGGTTCGGGACGTGGAGGAATTGACTGAAGCTTTCTTT
>TRBV12-5|TRBD2|.|TRBJ2-1
CASGLVRSGRESSYNEQFF
TGTGCTAGTGGTTTGGTACGTAGCGGGAGGGAGAGCTCCTACAATGAGCAGTTCTTC
>TRBV4-3|.|.|TRBJ1-4
CASSHSPGLIAGKRGEKLFF
TGCGCCAGCAGCCATTCCCCCGGGCTCATTGCGGGCAAGAGAGGTGAAAAACTGTTTTTT
>TRBV10-3|TRBD2|.|TRBJ2-7
CAISEVTSGSYEQYF
TGTGCCATCAGTGAGGTGACTAGCGGCTCCTACGAGCAGTACTTC
>TRBV4-1|TRBD1|.|TRBJ1-1
CASSQKVIGQANTEAFF
TGCGCCAGCAGCCAAAAGGTAATCGGACAGGCGAACACTGAAGCTTTCTTT
>TRBV6-5|.|.|TRBJ1-2
CASSHGRVEGYTF
TGTGCCAGCAGCCACGGCAGGGTGGAAGGCTACACCTTC
>TRBV4-3|TRBD1|.|TRBJ1-2
CASSQEGQLLYGYTF
TGCGCCAGCAGCCAAGAGGGACAGCTACTCTATGGCTACACCTTC
>TRBV2|TRBD2|.|TRBJ2-1
CASSEPGGSYNEQFF
TGTGCCAGCAGTGAACCGGGGGGCTCCTACAATGAGCAGTTCTTC
>TRBV6-5|TRBD1|.|TRBJ1-2
CASRDRGNYGYTF
TGTGCCAGCAGAGACAGGGGCAACTATGGCTACACCTTC
>TRBV9|.|medium-sized|TRBJ1-2
CASSGLGGVTYGYTF
TGTGCCAGCAGCGGCCTGGGGGGAGTAACCTATGGCTACACCTTC
>TRBV12-5|.|.|TRBJ2-5
CASGLPSGLRGRKTQYF
TGTGCTAGTGGTTTGCCCTCGGGCCTACGGGGGAGAAAGACCCAGTACTTC
>TRBV9|.|.|TRBJ2-2
CASSVATGKNTGELFF
TGTGCCAGCAGCGTAGCTACAGGGAAGAACACCGGGGAGCTGTTTTTT
>TRBV4-2|TRBD1|.|TRBJ2-7
CASSQERTGTYEQYF
TGTGCCAGCAGCCAAGAACGGACAGGAACCTACGAGCAGTACTTC
>TRBV9|.|once|TRBJ1-2
CASSDARGAGNYGYTF
TGTGCCAGCAGCGACGCCCGGGGGGCTGGGAACTATGGCTACACCTTC
>TRBV6-1|.|.|TRBJ2-7
CASSERMLGQDEQYF
TGTGCCAGCAGTGAAAGGATGCTGGGACAAGACGAGCAGTACTTC
>TRBV7-2|TRBD1|.|TRBJ1-2
CASSPSTGPVYGYTF
TGTGCCAGCAGCCCATCGACAGGGCCCGTCTATGGCTACACCTTC
>TRBV6-1|.|.|TRBJ2-7
CASSEALKYEQYF
TGTGCCAGCAGTGAAGCTTTAAAGTACGAGCAGTACTTC
>TRBV9|.|.|TRBJ2-2
CASSAWRGTNTGELFF
TGTGCCAGCAGCGCCTGGAGGGGGACGAACACCGGGGAGCTGTTTTTT
>TRBV27|TRBD1|.|TRBJ2-6
CASSPKTGAGANVLTF
TGTGCCAGCAGTCCGAAGACAGGGGCTGGGGCCAACGTCCTGACTTTC
>TRBV4-3|.|once|TRBJ2-7
CASSLGDSPSYEQYF
TGCGCCAGCAGCCTCGGGGACTCACCCTCCTACGAGCAGTACTTC
>TRBV7-3|TRBD1|.|TRBJ2-3
CASSLTGGFTDTQYF
TGTGCCAGCAGCTTGACAGGGGGGTTCACAGATACGCAGTATTTT
>TRBV5-1|.|.|TRBJ1-3
CASSAGASGNTIYF
TGCGCCAGCAGCGCAGGGGCCAGTGGAAACACCATATATTTT